A single count supports the clone carrying this T cell receptor (beta chain). The antigen is undetermined. This specimen belongs to a study of cytomegalovirus exposure and HLA in healthy donors. Germline V gives CDR1 SQVTM, CDR2 ANQGSEA. V shed 7 bases, J shed 6 bases, and the junction held 6 bases outside the gene matches. The CDR3 sequence is 12 residues long. TCRdb keeps only in-frame clones here, not all; method: immunoSEQ multiplex PCR. The table records 200,000 to 250,000 clones, approximately 82% of them present only once. Study findings and constraints: Researchers counted 164 TCR beta chains as cytomegalovirus-associated. The majority of TCR sequences were rare, yet some public TCRs appeared in many donors. Reportedly, diagnosis of cytomegalovirus status by the classifier showed high specificity and sensitivity.

V is TRBV29-1 and J is TRBJ2-7; 10 bases fit TRBD2. Sequencing was done on a sample of PBMCs. The sequence was collected from a woman under 30 in good health and CMV-seronegative. Here the CDR3 reads CSGAGGLGEQYF. In nucleotides, the CDR3 is TGCAGCGGAGCGGGAGGGTTGGGCGAGCAGTACTTC.